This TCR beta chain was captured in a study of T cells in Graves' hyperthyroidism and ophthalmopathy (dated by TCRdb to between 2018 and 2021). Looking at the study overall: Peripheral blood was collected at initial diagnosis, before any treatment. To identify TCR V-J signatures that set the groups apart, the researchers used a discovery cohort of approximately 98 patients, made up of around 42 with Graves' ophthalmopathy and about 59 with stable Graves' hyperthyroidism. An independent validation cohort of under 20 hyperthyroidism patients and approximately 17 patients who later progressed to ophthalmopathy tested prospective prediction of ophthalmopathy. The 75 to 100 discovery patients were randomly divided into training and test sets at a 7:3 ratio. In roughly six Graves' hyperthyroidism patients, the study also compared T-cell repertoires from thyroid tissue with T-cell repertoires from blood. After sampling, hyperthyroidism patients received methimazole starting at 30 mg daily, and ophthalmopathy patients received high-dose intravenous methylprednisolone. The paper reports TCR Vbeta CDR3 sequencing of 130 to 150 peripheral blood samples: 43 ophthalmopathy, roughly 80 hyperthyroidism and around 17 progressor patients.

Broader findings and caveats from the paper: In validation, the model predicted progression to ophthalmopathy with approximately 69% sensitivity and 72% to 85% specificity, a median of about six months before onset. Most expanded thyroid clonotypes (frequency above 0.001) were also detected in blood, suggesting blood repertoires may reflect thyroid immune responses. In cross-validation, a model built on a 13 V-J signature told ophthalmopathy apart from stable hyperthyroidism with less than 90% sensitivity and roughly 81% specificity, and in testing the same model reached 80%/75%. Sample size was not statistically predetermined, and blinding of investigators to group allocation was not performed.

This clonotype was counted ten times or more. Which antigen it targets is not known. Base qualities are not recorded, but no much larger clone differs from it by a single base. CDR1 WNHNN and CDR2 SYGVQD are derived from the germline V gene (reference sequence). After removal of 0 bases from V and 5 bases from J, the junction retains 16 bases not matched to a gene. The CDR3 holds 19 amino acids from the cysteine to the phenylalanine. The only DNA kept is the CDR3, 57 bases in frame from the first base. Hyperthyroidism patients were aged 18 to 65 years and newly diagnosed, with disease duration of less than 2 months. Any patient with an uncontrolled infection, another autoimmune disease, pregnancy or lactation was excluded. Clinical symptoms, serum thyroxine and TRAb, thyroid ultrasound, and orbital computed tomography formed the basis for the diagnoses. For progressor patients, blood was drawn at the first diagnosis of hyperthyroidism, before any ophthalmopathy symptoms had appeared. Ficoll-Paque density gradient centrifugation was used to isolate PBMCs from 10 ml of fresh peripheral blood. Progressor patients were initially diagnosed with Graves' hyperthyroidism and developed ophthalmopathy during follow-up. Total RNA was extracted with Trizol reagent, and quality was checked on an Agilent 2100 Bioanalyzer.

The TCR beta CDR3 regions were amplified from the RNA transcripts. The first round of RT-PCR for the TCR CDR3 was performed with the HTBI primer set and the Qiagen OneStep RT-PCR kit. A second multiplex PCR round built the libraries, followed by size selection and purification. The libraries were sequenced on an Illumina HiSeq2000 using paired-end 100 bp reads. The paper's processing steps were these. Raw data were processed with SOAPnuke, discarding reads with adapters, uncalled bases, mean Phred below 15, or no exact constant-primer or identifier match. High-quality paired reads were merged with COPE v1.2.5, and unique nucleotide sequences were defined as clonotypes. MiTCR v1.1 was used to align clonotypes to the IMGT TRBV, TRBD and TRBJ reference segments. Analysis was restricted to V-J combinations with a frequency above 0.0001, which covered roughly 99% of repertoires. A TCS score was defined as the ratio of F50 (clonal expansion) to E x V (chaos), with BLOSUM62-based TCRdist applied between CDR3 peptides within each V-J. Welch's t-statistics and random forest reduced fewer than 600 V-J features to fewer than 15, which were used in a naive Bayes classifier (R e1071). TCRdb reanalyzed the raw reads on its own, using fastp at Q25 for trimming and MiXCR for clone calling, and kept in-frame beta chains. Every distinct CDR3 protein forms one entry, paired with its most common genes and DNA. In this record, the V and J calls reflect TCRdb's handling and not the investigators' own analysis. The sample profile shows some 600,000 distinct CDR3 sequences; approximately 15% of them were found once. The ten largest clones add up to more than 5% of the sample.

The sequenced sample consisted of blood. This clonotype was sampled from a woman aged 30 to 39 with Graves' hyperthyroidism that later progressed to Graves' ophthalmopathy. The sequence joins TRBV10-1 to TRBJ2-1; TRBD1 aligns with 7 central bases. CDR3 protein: CASSESWEAGGSPDNEQFF. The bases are TGCGCCAGCAGTGAGTCTTGGGAAGCAGGGGGTAGCCCTGACAATGAGCAGTTCTTC.